The subject of this entry is one TCR beta chain. What it binds is unknown. Clones were read by immunoSEQ multiplex PCR, and TCRdb kept only the in-frame ones, dropping some. The sample records 550,000 to 650,000 clones, roughly 95% being singletons. This sample is part of a study of shared clonotypes between healthy human individuals. About the research overall: The donors, a couple of women and a few men, were aged 18 to 49.

This CDR3 is 14 amino acids long. CDR1 SGDLS and CDR2 YYNGEE come from the germline V gene. V shed 3 bases and J shed 3 bases, with 9 bases lying between them. Positive CCR7 selection of CD45RO-negative cells yielded the naive CD8 cells, and terminally differentiated effector memory CD45RA+ cells were excluded. Study outcomes and limitations: Generally, naive subsets came out with larger estimated richness than memory subsets. Rarefaction analysis demonstrated incomplete sorted-subset sequencing notwithstanding large depth.

This sequence was found in a woman aged 30 to 39 in good health. Input material: naive CD8+ T cells sorted from blood. V is TRBV9 and J is TRBJ2-2; a possible D gene is TRBD2 (6 bases). CDR3 in DNA: TGTGCCAGCAGCGGACTAGGTTACACCGGGGAGCTGTTTTTT. It yields the protein CASSGLGYTGELFF.